This TCR beta chain was recovered during a study of identical twins. Study-level findings and limits: Fewer insertions marked abundant cord blood beta clonotypes; young adult naive trended weakly, memory not at all. In zero-insertion analyses, partial confounding could arise from invariant MAIT and iNKT cells.

This clonotype was counted only a few times. Antigen unknown. Template switching added a universal primer binding site, and final cDNA carried unique molecular identifiers. TCRdb re-called the 5' RACE reads through MiXCR, storing one row per CDR3 protein. The sample holds about 430,000 distinct CDR3 sequences, less than 20% seen once. The CDR3 length is 15 residues. V shed 6 bases, J shed 1 base, and the junction held 7 bases outside the gene matches. Germline V gene data show CDR1 as DFQATT and CDR2 as SNEGSKA (reference sequence). The source material was naive T cells sorted from blood. V and J are TRBV20-1 and TRBJ2-4, with 9 bases lining up with TRBD1. This clonotype was sampled from a man aged 45-65 years in good health. The CDR3 DNA follows: TGCAGTGCAGCCGACAGGGGGACTGCCAAAAACATTCAGTACTTC. As protein: CSAADRGTAKNIQYF.